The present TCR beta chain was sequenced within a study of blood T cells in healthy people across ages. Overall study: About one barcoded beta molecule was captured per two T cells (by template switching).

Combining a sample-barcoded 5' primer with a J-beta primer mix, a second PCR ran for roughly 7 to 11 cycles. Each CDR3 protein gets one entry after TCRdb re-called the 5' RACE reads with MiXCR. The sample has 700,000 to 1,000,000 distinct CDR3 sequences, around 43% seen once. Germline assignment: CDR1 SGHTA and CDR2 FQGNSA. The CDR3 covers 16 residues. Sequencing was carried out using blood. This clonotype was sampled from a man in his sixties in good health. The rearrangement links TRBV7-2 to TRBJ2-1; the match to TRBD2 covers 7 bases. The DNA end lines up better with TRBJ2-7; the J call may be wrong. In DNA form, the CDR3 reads TGTGCCAGCAGCGCTCAAGCGGGGAGCTCCTACAATGAGCAGTACTTC. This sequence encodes CASSAQAGSSYNEQYF.